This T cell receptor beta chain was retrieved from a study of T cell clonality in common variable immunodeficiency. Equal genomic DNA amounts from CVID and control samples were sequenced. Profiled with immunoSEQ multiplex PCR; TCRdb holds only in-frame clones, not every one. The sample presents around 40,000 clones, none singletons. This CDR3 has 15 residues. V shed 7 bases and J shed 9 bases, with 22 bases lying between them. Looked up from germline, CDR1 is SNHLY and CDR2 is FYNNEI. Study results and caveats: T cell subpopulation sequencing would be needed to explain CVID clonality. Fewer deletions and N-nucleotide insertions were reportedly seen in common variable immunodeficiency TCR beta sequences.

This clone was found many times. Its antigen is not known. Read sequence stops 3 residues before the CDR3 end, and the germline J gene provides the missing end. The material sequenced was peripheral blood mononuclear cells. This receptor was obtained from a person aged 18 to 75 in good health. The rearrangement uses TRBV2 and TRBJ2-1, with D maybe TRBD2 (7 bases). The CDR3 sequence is CASTGGGGTAGEQFF. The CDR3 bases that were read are TGTGCCAGCACCGGGGGCGGGGGAACGGCCGGTGAG.